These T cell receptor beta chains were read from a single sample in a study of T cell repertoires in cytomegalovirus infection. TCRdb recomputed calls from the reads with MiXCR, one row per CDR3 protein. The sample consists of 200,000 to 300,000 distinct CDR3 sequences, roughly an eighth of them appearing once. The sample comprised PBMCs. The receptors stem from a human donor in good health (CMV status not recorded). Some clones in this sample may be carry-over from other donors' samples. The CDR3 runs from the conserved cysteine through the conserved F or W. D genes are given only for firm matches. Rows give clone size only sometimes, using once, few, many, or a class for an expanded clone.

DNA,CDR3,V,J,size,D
TGTGCCAGCAACCGGGAGGGTAGCCGGGATACGCAGTATTTT,CASNREGSRDTQYF,TRBV11-2,TRBJ2-3,many,TRBD2
TGTGCCAGCAGATCCGGGACAGGGGTGTCTGGCTACACCTTC,CASRSGTGVSGYTF,TRBV6-2/TRBV6-3,TRBJ1-2,many,TRBD1
TGTGCCAGTAGTCCGGGACAGGGATTCGGAAACACCATATATTTT,CASSPGQGFGNTIYF,TRBV19,TRBJ1-3,NA,TRBD1
TGTGCCAGCGATAAGTCAGGCGGCAATCAGCCCCAGCATTTT,CASDKSGGNQPQHF,TRBV2,TRBJ1-5,few,NA
TGTGCCAGCAGTCCATACCTAGGGGCTGGTAGCAATCAGCCCCAGCATTTT,CASSPYLGAGSNQPQHF,TRBV28,TRBJ1-5,many,NA
TGTGCCAGCAGTTTACACTTCGGGGCAGGGGACACTGAAGCTTTCTTT,CASSLHFGAGDTEAFF,TRBV28,TRBJ1-1,few,NA
TGTGCCAGCAGCCAAACCCCTGACACCACTGAAGCTTTCTTT,CASSQTPDTTEAFF,TRBV6-2/TRBV6-3,TRBJ1-1,NA,NA
TGTGCCAGCAGCTTAAGTGGTGGAGGGGGCCGCGAAGATCAGCCCCAGCATTTT,CASSLSGGGGREDQPQHF,TRBV7-6,TRBJ1-5,many,TRBD1
TGTGCCGGCAGCTCCCAGGGGAGCAATCAGCCCCAGCATTTT,CAGSSQGSNQPQHF,TRBV6-2/TRBV6-3,TRBJ1-5,NA,NA
TGTGCCAGCAGTTACTCGATTATATACTTGGGTACAGGCGGAAACACCATATATTTT,CASSYSIIYLGTGGNTIYF,TRBV6-6,TRBJ1-3,few,NA
TGTGCCAGCAGCCAAAATTACCGCAATGAGCAGTTCTTC,CASSQNYRNEQFF,TRBV7-2,TRBJ2-1,many,NA
TGCAGTGCTAGGGCGGGGGATACGCAGTATTTT,CSARAGDTQYF,TRBV20-1,TRBJ2-3,NA,NA
TGTGCCAGCAGCTTAAGTAGTGGGGGGGCCTACAATGAGCAGTTCTTC,CASSLSSGGAYNEQFF,TRBV7-8,TRBJ2-1,NA,TRBD2
TGTGCCAGCAGCTGGGGGGGAGCAGATACGCAGTATTTT,CASSWGGADTQYF,TRBV5-4,TRBJ2-3,NA,TRBD2
TGTGCCAGCAGTAACGCCGGGACCTATGGCTACACCTTC,CASSNAGTYGYTF,TRBV28,TRBJ1-2,many,NA
TGCAGCGTTGAAGATCGAAGAGCCGGGGAGCTGTTTTTT,CSVEDRRAGELFF,TRBV29-1,TRBJ2-2,NA,NA
TGTGCCCCCAGATCGATTTATTACTTGAACACTGAAGCTTTCTTT,CAPRSIYYLNTEAFF,TRBV6-8,TRBJ1-1,many,NA
TGTGCCACCAGTGAGCGGGATACGGACAGGAAGTACTTC,CATSERDTDRKYF,TRBV24-1,TRBJ2-5,many,NA
TGTGCCAGCAGTGGGGGCAGGGGTGATGGCTACACCTTC,CASSGGRGDGYTF,TRBV2,TRBJ1-2,NA,NA
TGTGCCAGCTCACCTGGACAGGGAATAAAAAGTAGCACCTTC,CASSPGQGIKSSTF,TRBV18,TRBJ1-2,many,TRBD1
TGTGCCACCACCCCGTCGATATTTGTCTCTGGGGCCAACGTCCTGACTTTC,CATTPSIFVSGANVLTF,TRBV15,TRBJ2-6,many,NA
TGTGCCAGCAGCTTCTCGACAGGGCCACCCGCCTACGAGCAGTACTTC,CASSFSTGPPAYEQYF,TRBV7-9,TRBJ2-7,few,TRBD1
TGTGCCAGCAGTTACACCGACAGGGGAGGGGAAAAACTGTTTTTT,CASSYTDRGGEKLFF,TRBV6-5,TRBJ1-4,NA,TRBD1
TGCAGTGCCGATGGGAGGCATCCCCCGGGCACAGATACGCAGTATTTT,CSADGRHPPGTDTQYF,TRBV20-1,TRBJ2-3,NA,NA
TGTGCCAGCAGTGGCACCATCTCCTACAATGAGCAGTTCTTC,CASSGTISYNEQFF,TRBV12-3/TRBV12-4,TRBJ2-1,NA,NA
TGTGCCACCAGCAGAGATGGGGGGTTGGTGCAGCCCCAGCATTTT,CATSRDGGLVQPQHF,TRBV15,TRBJ1-5,few,NA
TGTGCCAGCAGTTTCGGGGGAGCTAATGAAAAACTGTTTTTT,CASSFGGANEKLFF,TRBV28,TRBJ1-4,few,NA
TGCGCCAGCAGTGTGACAGGGGATCGCAATCAGCCCCAGCATTTT,CASSVTGDRNQPQHF,TRBV10-2,TRBJ1-5,NA,TRBD1
TGCGCCAGCAGCTTGGAACAAGAGACCCAGTACTTC,CASSLEQETQYF,TRBV5-1,TRBJ2-5,many,NA
TGTGCCAGCAGCTTAAAAGACGGTGGACAGGGTACCTACGAGCAGTACTTC,CASSLKDGGQGTYEQYF,TRBV7-9,TRBJ2-7,many,TRBD1
TGTGCCATCAGCAAGACAGGCCGCTCTGGGGCCAACGTCCTGACTTTC,CAISKTGRSGANVLTF,TRBV10-3,TRBJ2-6,many,NA
TGTGCCAGCACCGTTTGGCCCACCATTGGCGAGCAGTACTTC,CASTVWPTIGEQYF,TRBV28,TRBJ2-7,many,NA
TGTGCCAGCCCAGGCGTGGCAGGACCTAACTATGGCTACACCTTC,CASPGVAGPNYGYTF,TRBV2,TRBJ1-2,few,NA
TGTGCCAGCGGGGGTGAGGCAGGGCGCCTTCGCAACACTGAAGCTTTCTTT,CASGGEAGRLRNTEAFF,TRBV9,TRBJ1-1,NA,NA
TGCGCCAGCAGCTTGGAGGGACAGGGGTTGGATGAGCAGTTCTTC,CASSLEGQGLDEQFF,TRBV5-1,TRBJ2-1,NA,TRBD1
TGCAGCGCCCTGACTAGCGGGGAAGAGACCCAGTACTTC,CSALTSGEETQYF,TRBV29-1,TRBJ2-5,many,TRBD2
TGCGCCAGCAGCTTGGAGGGGCCTAACTATGGCTACACCTTC,CASSLEGPNYGYTF,TRBV5-1,TRBJ1-2,many,NA
TGTGCCAGCAGCTTAGATTCGGGACAGATTAATGAAAAACTGTTTTTT,CASSLDSGQINEKLFF,TRBV11-2,TRBJ1-4,many,TRBD1
TGTGCCAGCAGTTCAGGGGATGGCTACACCTTC,CASSSGDGYTF,TRBV27,TRBJ1-2,NA,NA
TGTGCCAGCAGTTGGACAGGGGTAAATCAGCCCCAGCATTTT,CASSWTGVNQPQHF,TRBV6-2/TRBV6-3,TRBJ1-5,few,TRBD1
TGTGCCAGCAGCCCCGCCGGGCTAGCGGGAGGGACCTCCTACAATGAGCAGTTCTTC,CASSPAGLAGGTSYNEQFF,TRBV7-3,TRBJ2-1,few,TRBD2
TGTGCCAGCAGTCAAGGGACAGGGAGATTGAACGAGCAGTACTTC,CASSQGTGRLNEQYF,TRBV12-3/TRBV12-4,TRBJ2-7,NA,TRBD1
TGTGTCAGCAGCTTAGCGGGAGGTCGGAATGAGCAGTTCTTC,CVSSLAGGRNEQFF,TRBV7-9,TRBJ2-1,NA,TRBD2
TGCGCCAGCAGCTCACCCGAAAACAATGAGCAGTTCTTC,CASSSPENNEQFF,TRBV5-1,TRBJ2-1,few,NA
TGCAGTGCTCCCCCCCTCGCGGGGGGAAGACTGTTTTTT,CSAPPLAGGRLFF,TRBV20-1,TRBJ1-4,NA,NA
TGTGCCAGCAGTCATCGCCCCGAACAGGGAGGCAATGAGCAGTTCTTC,CASSHRPEQGGNEQFF,TRBV6-1,TRBJ2-1,many,NA
TGTGCCAGCATCAATAACTTCCTGCGTGGGGGCCCCTACGAGCAGTACTTC,CASINNFLRGGPYEQYF,TRBV6-2/TRBV6-3,TRBJ2-7,few,NA
TGTGCCAGTAGTATAGCCCTGAACACTGAAGCTTTCTTT,CASSIALNTEAFF,TRBV19,TRBJ1-1,many,NA
TGTGCCAGCACCCAACAGGGGATCGCTACAGATACGCAGTATTTT,CASTQQGIATDTQYF,TRBV12-3/TRBV12-4,TRBJ2-3,few,TRBD1
TGCAGTGCCCCCAACAGGAACAGTAGCACAGATACGCAGTATTTT,CSAPNRNSSTDTQYF,TRBV20-1,TRBJ2-3,many,NA
TGTGCCAGCAGGAACTATCTGGGCCAACCTACTTGG,CASRNYLGQPTW,TRBV6-6,TRBJ2-4,many,NA
TGTGCCAGCAGTTACTCGAGGGGCGAGCAGTACTTC,CASSYSRGEQYF,TRBV6-5,TRBJ2-7,many,NA
TGCAGTGCCAATACCAGGGCGAACACTGAAGCTTTCTTT,CSANTRANTEAFF,TRBV20-1,TRBJ1-1,NA,NA
TGTGCCAGCAGCTTAGACCACAGCAGAGCTTTCTTT,CASSLDHSRAFF,TRBV7-2,TRBJ1-1,few,NA
TGTGCCAGCAGCTTTCAGGACAGGGGAGGTCCGTACGGGGACGAGCAGTACTTC,CASSFQDRGGPYGDEQYF,TRBV7-2,TRBJ2-7,many,TRBD1
TGCGCCAGCAGCCCCAGTGACTCCGGAAACACCATATATTTT,CASSPSDSGNTIYF,TRBV5-1,TRBJ1-3,many,NA
TGCAGTGCTAGAGATCCCACTAGGGCTTCCGAGCAGTACTTC,CSARDPTRASEQYF,TRBV20-1,TRBJ2-7,few,NA
TGTGCCAGCAGCTTAGGGATGGGGGGAACAGAGACCCAGTACTTC,CASSLGMGGTETQYF,TRBV7-2,TRBJ2-5,many,NA
TGTGCCAGCAGCTCCTACAGGATCTCGGGTACCGAAAGGAACACTGAAGCTTTCTTT,CASSSYRISGTERNTEAFF,TRBV7-8,TRBJ1-1,many,NA
TGCAGCGCCGGACAGGGGAATTCACCCCTCCACTTT,CSAGQGNSPLHF,TRBV20-1,TRBJ1-6,NA,TRBD1